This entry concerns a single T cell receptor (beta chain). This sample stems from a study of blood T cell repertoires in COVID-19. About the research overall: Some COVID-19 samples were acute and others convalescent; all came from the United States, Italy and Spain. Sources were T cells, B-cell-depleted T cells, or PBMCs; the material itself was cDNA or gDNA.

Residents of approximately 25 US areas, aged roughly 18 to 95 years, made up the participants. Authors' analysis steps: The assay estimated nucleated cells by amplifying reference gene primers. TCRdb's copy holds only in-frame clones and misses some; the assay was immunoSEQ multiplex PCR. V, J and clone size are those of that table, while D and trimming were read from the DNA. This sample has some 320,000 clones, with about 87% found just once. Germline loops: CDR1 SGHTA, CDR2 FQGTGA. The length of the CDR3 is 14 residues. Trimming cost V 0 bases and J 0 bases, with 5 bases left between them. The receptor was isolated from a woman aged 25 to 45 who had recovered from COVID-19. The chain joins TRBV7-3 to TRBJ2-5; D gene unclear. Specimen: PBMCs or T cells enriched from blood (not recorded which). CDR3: CASSLTRDQETQYF. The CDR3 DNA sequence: TGTGCCAGCAGCTTAACACGAGACCAAGAGACCCAGTACTTC.